The sequence of this TCR beta chain was determined in a study of CD8+CD57+ T cells in acquired aplastic anemia. Genomic DNA was employed as the template in profiling TCR beta VDJ and CDR3. TCRdb analysed the reads with MiXCR anew, one entry per CDR3 protein. The sample consists of a few hundred thousand distinct CDR3 sequences, approximately 57% of them appearing once. The table lists this clonotype with a few counts. This CDR3 spans 16 amino acids. Germline assignment: CDR1 SGHVS and CDR2 FQNEAQ. The junction had 19 bases not matched to a gene; V was cut back by 5 bases and J by 10 bases. An expansion of CD8+CD57+ cells by flow cytometry had been shown in patients chosen for sequencing.

The specimen sequenced was sorted CD4+, CD8+, or CD8+CD57+ T cells (not recorded which) from PBMCs. This TCR was recovered from a human donor with aplastic anemia. J is TRBJ2-7 and V is TRBV7-8; TRBD1 matches 8 bases. Written as DNA, the CDR3 is TGTGCCAGCAGCCGAGAGTCCCGGGACAGGATCGTGGAACAGTACTTC. It codes for CASSRESRDRIVEQYF.